The 9 T cell receptor beta chains below were found in one sample sequenced in a study of cytomegalovirus exposure and HLA in healthy donors. This PCR relied on a set of 60 Vbeta primers and 13 Jbeta primers. Method: immunoSEQ multiplex PCR; TCRdb's copy keeps in-frame clones and lacks some. The data hold under 150,000 clones, with 80% observed a single time. Sequenced sample: PBMCs. Receptors originate from a man in his forties in good health and CMV-seropositive.

The chain has TRBV11-3 and TRBJ2-2; D is uncertain. The V gene's germline CDR1 is SGHNT and CDR2 YENEEA. CDR3 length: 17 residues. Deletions cut 4 bases from V and 0 bases from J, with 15 bases between. DNA of the CDR3: TGTGCCAGCAGCTCCTCTTACAAGTTAACGAACACCGGGGAGCTGTTTTTT. Encoded protein: CASSSSYKLTNTGELFF.

CDR3: CARLDRPNTEAFF. The CDR3 DNA is TGTGCCAGATTAGACAGGCCGAACACTGAAGCTTTCTTT. The chain couples TRBV6-5 to TRBJ1-1; perhaps TRBD1 as D (6 bases). The CDR3 contains 13 residues. Germline CDR1 MNHEY, CDR2 SVGAGI. The V gene lost 9 bases and the J gene lost 1 base, with 12 bases spanning the gap.

This rearrangement joins TRBV18 to TRBJ1-1, with 9 bases lining up with TRBD1. The CDR3 is 15 amino acids. Germline loops: CDR1 KGHSH, CDR2 LQKENI. V lost 2 bases, J lost 1 base, and 2 bases stayed unmatched. In DNA, the CDR3 is TGTGCCAGCTCACCATTGGACAGGGGGAACACTGAAGCTTTCTTT. This sequence encodes CASSPLDRGNTEAFF.

V and J are TRBV4-3 and TRBJ1-2, with 12 bases matching TRBD1. This CDR3 comprises 19 residues. V lost 0 bases, J lost 1 base, and 9 bases stayed unmatched. The V gene's germline CDR1 is LGHNA and CDR2 YSLEER. Here the CDR3 reads CASSQDASGQGANNYGYTF. Written as DNA, the CDR3 is TGCGCCAGCAGCCAAGATGCCTCGGGACAGGGGGCCAATAACTATGGCTACACCTTC.

The chain links TRBV6-5 to TRBJ2-7; possibly TRBD1 for D (5 bases). The germline V gene encodes CDR1 MNHEY and CDR2 SVGAGI. The CDR3 has 11 residues. Trimming pared 10 bases from V and 5 bases from J, leaving 12 bases between. CDR3 in amino acids: CATSRGNEQYF. Written as DNA, the CDR3 is TGTGCCACTAGTAGGGGTAACGAGCAGTACTTC.

The chain combines TRBV9 with TRBJ1-6; 8 nucleotides match TRBD1. Germline trimming cut 6 bases from V and 10 bases from J; bases unmatched to any gene: 12. This CDR3 is 15 amino acids long. Germline CDR1 is SGDLS and CDR2 is YYNGEE. The CDR3 sequence is CASTSAGTGSSPLHF. The CDR3 nucleotides read TGTGCCAGCACTTCAGCGGGGACAGGAAGCTCACCCCTCCACTTT.

J is TRBJ2-7 and V is TRBV6-5; the D gene is possibly TRBD1 (7 bases). This CDR3 has 15 amino acids. V was trimmed by 0 bases and J by 6 bases, leaving 15 bases between them. CDR1 and CDR2 (germline): MNHEY, SVGAGI. The CDR3 spells CASSYSTQGRTEQYF. The DNA of the CDR3 is TGTGCCAGCAGTTACTCTACACAGGGGAGGACCGAGCAGTACTTC.

The chain has TRBV7-9 and TRBJ2-7; D ambiguous. The V end was cut by 5 bases, the J end by 5 bases, with 13 bases between. CDR3 length: 13 residues. Looked up from germline, CDR1 is SEHNR and CDR2 is FQNEAQ (reference sequence). Here the CDR3 DNA reads TGTGCCAGCAGCGAGCCAGGTTCTCACGAGCAGTACTTC. This encodes CASSEPGSHEQYF.

The CDR3 region is CASSLYADSSTDTQYF. The CDR3, as DNA: TGTGCCAGCAGCTTGTACGCGGACTCTAGCACAGATACGCAGTATTTT. The chain combines TRBV5-4 with TRBJ2-3; possibly TRBD2 for D (5 bases). Per the germline V gene, CDR1 is SGHNT and CDR2 is YYREEE (reference sequence). The ends were cut back, 1 base at V and 0 bases at J, with 12 bases in the middle. This CDR3 spans 16 amino acids. The variable domain in full, with the rest retrieved from reference TRBV5-4 and TRBJ2-3, is ETGVTQSPTHLIKTRGQQVTLRCSSQSGHNTVSWYQQALGQGPQFIFQYYREEENGRGNFPPRFSGLQFPNYSSELNVNALELDDSALYLCASSLYADSSTDTQYFGPGTRLTVL.